This paragraph covers one T cell receptor beta chain sequence. It lacks a known antigen. Per-base qualities were not stored, and no clone one base away is much larger. Collaborating institutions collected whole blood in K2EDTA tubes following their own protocols. For TCRbeta analysis, collaborator samples were shipped as frozen whole blood, as isolated PBMCs, or as DNA extracted from either sample type. TCRbeta CDR3 regions were amplified from genomic DNA by means of the immunoSEQ Assay, a bias-controlled multiplex PCR. The source study handled its data this way. Nucleated cell counts per sample were estimated from amplification of reference gene primers within the assay. To quantify the absolute abundance of each unique TCRbeta CDR3 rearrangement, sequence reads were collapsed and filtered. For each sample, productive Simpson clonality was calculated as the square root of Simpson's diversity index across productive rearrangements. TCRdb holds this immuneACCESS table with in-frame rearrangements only. Some clones are missing; in checked studies, unresolved V genes explain under half, and the rest has no known cause. D and trimming were read from the DNA, whereas the V and J calls and clone size are those reported in that table. Across this sample there are 90,000 to 120,000 clones, with roughly 83% seen only once. In total, the top ten clones hold approximately 4.4% of the sample.

Reading the germline V gene (reference sequence) gives CDR1 SEHNR and CDR2 FQNEAQ. From V the trimming removes 2 bases and from J it removes 6 bases, while the gene matches leave 8 bases of the junction unaccounted for. From cysteine to phenylalanine, the CDR3 is 15 amino acids long. The only DNA kept is the CDR3, 45 bases in frame from the first base. The entry originates in a study of blood T cell repertoires in COVID-19 (dated by TCRdb to the early 2020s). At the level of the whole study: Samples covering the acute and convalescent phases of COVID-19 were provided by collaborators in the United States, Italy and Spain. The prospective study material was composed of cDNA or gDNA derived from T cells, B-cell-depleted T cells, or PBMCs. Deeply sampled blood TCRbeta repertoires from subjects exposed to, actively infected with, or recovered from COVID-19 were included in the dataset. The repertoires were released in a freely available public database meant as a resource for research on the immune response to SARS-CoV-2. The samples were drawn from two sources: the first 160 participants of the ongoing ImmuneRACE study, and 1,200 or so subjects contributed by 6 global collaborators. Nearly every sample came with metadata listing a de-identified subject ID, COVID-19 status, age in years and sex. Where available, HLA class I and class II types were taken from metadata supplied by the sample provider and were not determined by assay-based typing.

General findings and caveats noted by the study authors: The quantity of clinical and demographic metadata differed by source and by participant and was supplied without curation.

The receptor's source is a human donor in a cohort sampled during active COVID-19. The sequenced material came from peripheral blood. The chain is made from TRBV7-9 and TRBJ2-7; TRBD2 fits 9 bases in the junction. In nucleotides, the sequence is TGTGCCAGCAGCTTAACAGCGGGAGGCCTCGTCGAGCAGTACTTC. It translates to CASSLTAGGLVEQYF.